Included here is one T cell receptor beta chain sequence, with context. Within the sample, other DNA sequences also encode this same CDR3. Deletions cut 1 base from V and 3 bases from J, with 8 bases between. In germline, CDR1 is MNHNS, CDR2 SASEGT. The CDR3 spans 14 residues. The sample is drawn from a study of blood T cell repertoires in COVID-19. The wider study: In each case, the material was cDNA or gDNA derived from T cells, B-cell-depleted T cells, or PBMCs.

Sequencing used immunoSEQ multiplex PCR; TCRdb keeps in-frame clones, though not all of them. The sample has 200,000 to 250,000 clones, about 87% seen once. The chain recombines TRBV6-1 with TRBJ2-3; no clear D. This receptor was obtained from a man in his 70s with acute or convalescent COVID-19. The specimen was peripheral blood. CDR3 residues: CASSEGGATDTQYF. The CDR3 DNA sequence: TGTGCCAGCAGTGAAGGAGGCGCTACAGATACGCAGTATTTT.